This T cell receptor beta chain was sequenced in a study of response to subunit inactivated influenza vaccine. This clonotype was observed a few times. What it binds is not known. General observations from the study: Authors suggested few new T cells are recruited by each seasonal influenza vaccination.

TCRdb analysed the RT-PCR reads with MiXCR anew, one entry per CDR3 protein. The sample includes about 610,000 distinct CDR3 sequences, around 15% of them seen just once. With 6 bases removed from V and 0 bases from J, the gap between germline ends came to 12 bases. The CDR3 is 14 residues long. Germline loops: CDR1 DFQATT, CDR2 SNEGSKA (reference sequence). The gene calls are TRBV20-1 and TRBJ2-1, with a weak D call TRBD2 (5 bases). Specimen: PBMCs from blood, collected approximately 12 days after vaccination. The sequence derives from a man aged 45-65 years who received an inactivated influenza vaccine. CDR3 protein: CSALGGSSYNEQFF. The CDR3 DNA is TGCAGTGCCCTTGGTGGGAGCTCCTACAATGAGCAGTTCTTC.